These 2 T cell receptor beta chains were all obtained from the same sample, sequenced in a study of blood T cell repertoires in COVID-19. The table came from immunoSEQ multiplex PCR; TCRdb's copy has only in-frame clones and leaves some out. The sample has roughly 120,000 clones; roughly 80% are singletons. The source material was peripheral blood. These receptors were collected from a man aged 25-45 years with acute or convalescent COVID-19.

The chain joins TRBV19 to TRBJ2-3; TRBD2 is a possible D gene (5 bases). CDR1 is LNHDA and CDR2 is SQIVND in the germline V gene (reference sequence). V was clipped by 1 base and J by 0 bases, with 8 bases between them. The CDR3 runs to 15 residues. The CDR3 coding sequence is TGTGCCAGTAGTATAGGAGCGGAGAGCACAGATACGCAGTATTTT. Amino acids: CASSIGAESTDTQYF.

This clone was seen a few times. J is TRBJ2-1 and V is TRBV3-1 (or the pseudogene TRBV3-2), with D tentatively TRBD2 (6 bases). The CDR3 length is 15 residues. Between the trimmed V and J ends, which lost 4 bases and 5 bases, there was a span of 15 bases. From germline, CDR1 is LGHDT and CDR2 YNNKEL (reference sequence). The CDR3 region is CASSPYSGGNNEQFF. CDR3 nucleotide sequence: TGTGCCAGCAGCCCCTATAGCGGAGGTAACAATGAGCAGTTCTTC.